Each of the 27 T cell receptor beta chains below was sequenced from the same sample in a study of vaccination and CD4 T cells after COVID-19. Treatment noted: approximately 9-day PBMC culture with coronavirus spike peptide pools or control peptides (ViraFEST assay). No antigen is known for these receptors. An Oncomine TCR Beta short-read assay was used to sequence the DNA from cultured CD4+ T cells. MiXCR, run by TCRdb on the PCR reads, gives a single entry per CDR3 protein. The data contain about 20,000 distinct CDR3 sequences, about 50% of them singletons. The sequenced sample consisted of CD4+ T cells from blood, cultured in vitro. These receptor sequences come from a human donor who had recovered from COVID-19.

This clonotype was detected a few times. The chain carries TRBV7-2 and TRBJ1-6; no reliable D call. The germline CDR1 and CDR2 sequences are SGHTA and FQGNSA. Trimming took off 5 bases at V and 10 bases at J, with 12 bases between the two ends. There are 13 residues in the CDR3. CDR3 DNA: TGTGCCAGCAGCCTCCAACCAAGATCACCCCTCCACTTT. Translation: CASSLQPRSPLHF.

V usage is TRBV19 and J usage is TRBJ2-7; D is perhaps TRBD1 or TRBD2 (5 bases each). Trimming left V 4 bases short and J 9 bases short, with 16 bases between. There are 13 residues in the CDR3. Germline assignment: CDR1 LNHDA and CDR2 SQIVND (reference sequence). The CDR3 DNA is TGTGCCAGTAGTACGGGGATTGGGGGATTGCAGTACTTC. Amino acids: CASSTGIGGLQYF.

The CDR3 coding sequence is TGCAGTGCTAGGCTCCCAGGCTCTGGGGCCAACGTCCTGACTTTC. It specifies CSARLPGSGANVLTF. The chain is built from TRBV20-1 and TRBJ2-6, with D uncertain. This CDR3 is 15 amino acids long. Germline V lookup: CDR1 DFQATT, CDR2 SNEGSKA (reference sequence). V lost 3 bases and J 0 bases, leaving 9 bases between the germline ends.

As DNA, the CDR3 is TGCAGTGCTAAAGGGGGGGGAAACAAGAACACTGAAGCTTTCTTT. Amino acid sequence: CSAKGGGNKNTEAFF. The chain has TRBV20-1 and TRBJ1-1; D might be TRBD1 (6 bases). From germline, CDR1 is DFQATT and CDR2 SNEGSKA (reference sequence). The CDR3 loop spans 15 amino acids. The V gene lost 4 bases and the J gene lost 1 base, with 16 bases spanning the gap.

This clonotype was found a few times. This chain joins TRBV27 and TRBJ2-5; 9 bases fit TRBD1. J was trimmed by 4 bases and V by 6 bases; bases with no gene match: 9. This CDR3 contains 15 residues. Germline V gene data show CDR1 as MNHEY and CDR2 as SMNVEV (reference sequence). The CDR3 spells CASSPSTGGVETQYF. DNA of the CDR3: TGTGCCAGCAGCCCTTCAACAGGGGGCGTAGAGACCCAGTACTTC.

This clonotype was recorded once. CDR3 region: CASGSTRVSGYTF. The CDR3 DNA reads as TGTGCCAGCGGGTCGACGCGCGTCAGTGGCTACACCTTC. The V call is TRBV19, the J call TRBJ1-2; D uncertain. V was trimmed by 9 bases and J by 7 bases, leaving 18 bases between them. The germline V gene has CDR1 LNHDA and CDR2 SQIVND (reference sequence). The CDR3 loop spans 13 amino acids.

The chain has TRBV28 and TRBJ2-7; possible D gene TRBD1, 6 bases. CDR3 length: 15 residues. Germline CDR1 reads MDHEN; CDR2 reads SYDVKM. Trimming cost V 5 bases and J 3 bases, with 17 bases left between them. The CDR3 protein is CASSPTWGRNYEQYF. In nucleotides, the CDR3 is TGTGCCAGCAGTCCCACTTGGGGGCGAAACTACGAGCAGTACTTC.

The CDR3 nucleotides are TGCAGTGCTAGACCGGGAGGCGGGCAAGAGACCCAGTACTTC. Its protein product is CSARPGGGQETQYF. This chain connects TRBV20-1 to TRBJ2-5; 7 nucleotides match TRBD2. The J segment lost 2 bases and the V segment lost 2 bases, leaving 5 bases of the junction unmatched. Germline V lookup: CDR1 DFQATT, CDR2 SNEGSKA (reference sequence). The CDR3 is 14 residues long.

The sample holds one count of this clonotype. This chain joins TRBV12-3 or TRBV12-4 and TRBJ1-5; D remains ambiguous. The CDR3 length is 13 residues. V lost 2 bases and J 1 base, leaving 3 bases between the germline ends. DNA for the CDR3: TGTGCCAGCAGTTTAAGAAGCAATCAGCCCCAGCATTTT. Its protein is CASSLRSNQPQHF.

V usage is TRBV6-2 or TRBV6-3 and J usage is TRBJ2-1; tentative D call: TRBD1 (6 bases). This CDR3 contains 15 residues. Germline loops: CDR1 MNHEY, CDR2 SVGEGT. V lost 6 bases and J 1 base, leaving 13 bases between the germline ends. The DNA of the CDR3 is TGTGCCAGCAGCTCCTGGACAGATTCCTACAATGAGCAGTTCTTC. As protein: CASSSWTDSYNEQFF.

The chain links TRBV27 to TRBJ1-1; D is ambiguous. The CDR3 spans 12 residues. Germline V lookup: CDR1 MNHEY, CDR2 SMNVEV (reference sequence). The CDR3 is CPDPLGNTEAFF. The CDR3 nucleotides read TGTCCCGACCCACTGGGAAACACTGAAGCTTTCTTT.

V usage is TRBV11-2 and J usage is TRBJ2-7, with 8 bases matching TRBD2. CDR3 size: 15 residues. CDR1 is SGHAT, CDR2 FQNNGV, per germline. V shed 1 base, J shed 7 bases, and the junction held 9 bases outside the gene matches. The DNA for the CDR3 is TGTGCCAGCAGCTTAGTGGGACTAGTTACAGAAGAGCAGTACTTC. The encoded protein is CASSLVGLVTEEQYF.

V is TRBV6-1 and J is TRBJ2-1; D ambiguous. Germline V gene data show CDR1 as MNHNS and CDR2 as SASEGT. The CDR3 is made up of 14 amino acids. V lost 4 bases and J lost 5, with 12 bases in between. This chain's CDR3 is CASSGAGFHNEQFF. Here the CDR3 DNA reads TGTGCCAGCAGTGGGGCTGGTTTTCACAATGAGCAGTTCTTC.

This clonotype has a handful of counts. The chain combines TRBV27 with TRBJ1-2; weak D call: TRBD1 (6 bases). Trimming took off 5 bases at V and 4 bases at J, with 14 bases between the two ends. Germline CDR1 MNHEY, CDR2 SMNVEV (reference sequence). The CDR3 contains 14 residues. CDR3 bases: TGTGCCAGCAGTCCGAGGGGGGGAGGCTATGGCTACACCTTC. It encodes CASSPRGGGYGYTF.

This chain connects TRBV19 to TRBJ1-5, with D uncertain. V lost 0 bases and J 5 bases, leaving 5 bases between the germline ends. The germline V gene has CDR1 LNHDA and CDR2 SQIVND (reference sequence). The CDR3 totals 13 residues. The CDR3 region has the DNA TGTGCCAGTAGTATAGATGGGGATCAGCCCCAGCATTTT. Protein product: CASSIDGDQPQHF.

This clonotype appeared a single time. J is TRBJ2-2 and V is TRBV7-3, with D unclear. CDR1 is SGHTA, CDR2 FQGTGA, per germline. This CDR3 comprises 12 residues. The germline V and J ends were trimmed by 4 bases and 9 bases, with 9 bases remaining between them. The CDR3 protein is CASSSVGRELFF. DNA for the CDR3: TGTGCCAGCAGCTCCGTGGGCAGGGAGCTGTTTTTT.

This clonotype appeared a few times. The CDR3 DNA reads as TGTGCCAGCAGCATCCTAGCAACGGAGAATGAGCAGTTCTTC. Its protein product is CASSILATENEQFF. J is TRBJ2-1 and V is TRBV27, with D tentatively TRBD2 (5 bases). This CDR3 has 14 residues. The V gene's germline CDR1 is MNHEY and CDR2 SMNVEV (reference sequence). Deletions cut 6 bases from V and 7 bases from J, with 16 bases between.

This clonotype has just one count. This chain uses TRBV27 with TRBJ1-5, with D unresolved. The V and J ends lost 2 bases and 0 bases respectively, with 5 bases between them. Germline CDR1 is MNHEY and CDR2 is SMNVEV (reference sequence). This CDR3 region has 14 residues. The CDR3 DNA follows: TGTGCCAGCAGTTTAGAGGGTAGCAATCAGCCCCAGCATTTT. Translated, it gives CASSLEGSNQPQHF.

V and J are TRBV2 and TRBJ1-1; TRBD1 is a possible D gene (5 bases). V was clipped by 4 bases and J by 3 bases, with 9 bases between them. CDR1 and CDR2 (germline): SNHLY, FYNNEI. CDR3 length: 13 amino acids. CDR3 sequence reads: CASSAREYTEAFF. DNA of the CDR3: TGTGCCAGCAGTGCCAGGGAATACACTGAAGCTTTCTTT.

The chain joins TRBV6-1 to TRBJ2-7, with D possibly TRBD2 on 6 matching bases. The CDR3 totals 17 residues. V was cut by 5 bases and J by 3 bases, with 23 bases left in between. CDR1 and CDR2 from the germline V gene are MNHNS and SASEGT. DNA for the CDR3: TGTGCCAGCAGTCACCCTCCCCTCACGGCGGGGTACTACGAGCAGTACTTC. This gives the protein CASSHPPLTAGYYEQYF.

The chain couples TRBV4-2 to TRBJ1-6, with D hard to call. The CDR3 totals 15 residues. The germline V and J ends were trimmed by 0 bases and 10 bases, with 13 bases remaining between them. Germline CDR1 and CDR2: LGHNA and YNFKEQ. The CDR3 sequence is CASSQDRTTYSPLHF. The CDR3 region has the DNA TGTGCCAGCAGCCAAGACAGGACCACCTACTCACCCCTCCACTTT.

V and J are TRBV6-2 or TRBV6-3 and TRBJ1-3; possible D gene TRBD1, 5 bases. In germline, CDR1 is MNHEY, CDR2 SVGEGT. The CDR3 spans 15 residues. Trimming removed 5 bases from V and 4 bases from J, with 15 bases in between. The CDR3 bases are TGTGCCAGCAGTCGGGGCCCCAGGAGCGGAAACACCATATATTTT. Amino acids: CASSRGPRSGNTIYF.

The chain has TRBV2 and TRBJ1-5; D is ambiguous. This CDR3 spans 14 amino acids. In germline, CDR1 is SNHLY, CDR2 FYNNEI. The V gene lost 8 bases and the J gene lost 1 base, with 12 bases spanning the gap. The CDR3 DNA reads TGTGCCAGCTCGGGTAGATTAAGCAATCAGCCCCAGCATTTT. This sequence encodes CASSGRLSNQPQHF.

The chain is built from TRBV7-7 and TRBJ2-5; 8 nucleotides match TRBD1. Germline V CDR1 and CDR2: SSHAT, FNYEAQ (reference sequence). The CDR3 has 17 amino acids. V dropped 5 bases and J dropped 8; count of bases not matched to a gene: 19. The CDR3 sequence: CASSPWPRGPTQETQYF. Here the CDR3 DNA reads TGTGCCAGCAGCCCATGGCCCAGGGGGCCTACACAGGAAACCCAGTACTTC.

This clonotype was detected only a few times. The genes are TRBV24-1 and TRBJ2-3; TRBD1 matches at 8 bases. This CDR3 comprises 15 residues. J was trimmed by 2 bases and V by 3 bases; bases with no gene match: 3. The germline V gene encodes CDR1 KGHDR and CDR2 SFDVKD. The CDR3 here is CATSDLTGATDTQYF. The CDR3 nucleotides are TGTGCCACCAGTGATCTGACAGGGGCCACAGATACGCAGTATTTT.

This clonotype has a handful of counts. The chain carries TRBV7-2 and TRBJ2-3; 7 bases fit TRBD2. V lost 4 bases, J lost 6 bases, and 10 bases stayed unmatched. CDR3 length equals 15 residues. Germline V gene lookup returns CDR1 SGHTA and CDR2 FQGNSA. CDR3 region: CASSSLAVLRDTQYF. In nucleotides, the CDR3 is TGTGCCAGCAGCTCGCTAGCGGTACTGAGGGATACGCAGTATTTT.

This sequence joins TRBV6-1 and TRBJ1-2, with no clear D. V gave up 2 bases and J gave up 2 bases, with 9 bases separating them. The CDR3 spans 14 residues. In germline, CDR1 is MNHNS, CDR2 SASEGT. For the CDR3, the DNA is TGTGCCAGCAGTGAATATCAGAGAAACTATGGCTACACCTTC. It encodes CASSEYQRNYGYTF.